A selection of T cell receptor beta chains follows, all from one sample in a study of breast tumors, draining lymph nodes, adjacent tissues. TCRdb itself ran the multiplex PCR reads through MiXCR, one entry per CDR3 protein. The profile shows 200,000 to 250,000 distinct CDR3 sequences, nearly 35% of them singletons. The sample consisted of axillary lymph node tissue. Receptors originate from a female donor with breast cancer. Some clones in this sample may be carry-over from other donors' samples. The CDR3 runs from the conserved cysteine through the conserved F or W. The order of the fields is clone size, J gene, V gene, D gene, CDR3 protein, CDR3 DNA. The D gene is left open where the match is weak. Clone size is not always given. Where it is, it says once, few, many or a class for expanded clones.

clone_size: NA; j_call: TRBJ1-6; v_call: TRBV5-1; d_call: NA; cdr3_aa: CASSFSGTLDSPLHF; cdr3_nt: TGCGCCAGCAGCTTTTCCGGGACACTAGATTCACCCCTCCACTTT
clone_size: many; j_call: TRBJ1-2; v_call: TRBV6-6; d_call: TRBD1; cdr3_aa: CASSYSTGGRVGYTF; cdr3_nt: TGTGCCAGCAGTTACTCGACAGGGGGAAGGGTTGGCTACACCTTC
clone_size: NA; j_call: TRBJ2-7; v_call: TRBV7-9; d_call: TRBD1; cdr3_aa: CASSFPGQGGNEQYF; cdr3_nt: TGTGCCAGCAGCTTCCCGGGACAGGGCGGCAACGAGCAGTACTTC
clone_size: NA; j_call: TRBJ2-1; v_call: TRBV7-9; d_call: TRBD2; cdr3_aa: CASRIVNSGRLGNEQFF; cdr3_nt: TGTGCCAGCAGAATAGTCAATAGCGGGAGGCTGGGCAATGAGCAGTTCTTC
clone_size: NA; j_call: TRBJ2-2; v_call: TRBV7-8; d_call: NA; cdr3_aa: CASSIYLCSVGGPHTGELFF; cdr3_nt: NA
clone_size: few; j_call: TRBJ1-2; v_call: TRBV6-1; d_call: NA; cdr3_aa: CASSEALRVGNEYGYTF; cdr3_nt: TGTGCCAGCAGTGAAGCGCTTCGGGTTGGAAATGAGTATGGCTACACCTTC
clone_size: NA; j_call: TRBJ2-2; v_call: TRBV12-3/TRBV12-4; d_call: TRBD2; cdr3_aa: CARNRDYLSRELFF; cdr3_nt: TGTGCCAGGAATCGGGACTATTTATCTCGGGAGCTGTTTTTT
clone_size: many; j_call: TRBJ2-5; v_call: TRBV7-9; d_call: TRBD2; cdr3_aa: CASSYSGGAIETQYF; cdr3_nt: TGTGCCAGCAGTTATAGCGGGGGGGCCATAGAGACCCAGTACTTC
clone_size: many; j_call: TRBJ2-1; v_call: TRBV2; d_call: TRBD2; cdr3_aa: CASAGVNEQFF; cdr3_nt: TGTGCCAGCGCGGGAGTCAATGAGCAGTTCTTC
clone_size: few; j_call: TRBJ2-5; v_call: TRBV2; d_call: NA; cdr3_aa: CASAQDLKETQYF; cdr3_nt: TGTGCCAGCGCTCAGGACCTTAAAGAGACCCAGTACTTC
clone_size: many; j_call: TRBJ2-2; v_call: TRBV7-9; d_call: NA; cdr3_aa: CASSLARGLNTGELFF; cdr3_nt: TGTGCCAGCAGCTTAGCGCGGGGGCTTAACACCGGGGAGCTGTTTTTT
clone_size: many; j_call: TRBJ2-5; v_call: TRBV5-1; d_call: NA; cdr3_aa: CASSLVGSGETQYF; cdr3_nt: TGCGCCAGCAGCTTGGTAGGGAGTGGGGAGACCCAGTACTTC
clone_size: many; j_call: TRBJ1-3; v_call: TRBV5-5; d_call: NA; cdr3_aa: CASSLGQFSGNTIYF; cdr3_nt: TGTGCCAGCAGCTTGGGACAGTTTTCTGGAAACACCATATATTTT
clone_size: many; j_call: TRBJ1-2; v_call: TRBV11-2; d_call: TRBD1; cdr3_aa: CASSLGPERTGAGYTF; cdr3_nt: TGTGCCAGCAGCTTAGGGCCGGAGAGGACAGGGGCTGGCTACACCTTC
clone_size: NA; j_call: TRBJ1-6; v_call: TRBV5-1; d_call: TRBD1; cdr3_aa: CASSLGDSLDSPLHF; cdr3_nt: TGCGCCAGCAGCTTGGGGGACAGCTTAGATTCACCCCTCCACTTT
clone_size: many; j_call: TRBJ2-1; v_call: TRBV20-1; d_call: NA; cdr3_aa: CSARGGNRVGEQFF; cdr3_nt: TGCAGTGCTAGAGGGGGAAACAGGGTTGGGGAGCAGTTCTTC
clone_size: many; j_call: TRBJ1-4; v_call: TRBV20-1; d_call: NA; cdr3_aa: CSARASRMEKLFF; cdr3_nt: TGCAGTGCTAGGGCCTCGAGGATGGAAAAACTGTTTTTT
clone_size: NA; j_call: TRBJ1-2; v_call: TRBV9; d_call: NA; cdr3_aa: CASSVDRTANYGSTF; cdr3_nt: TGTGCCAGCAGCGTTGACAGGACAGCTAACTATGGCTCCACCTTC
clone_size: few; j_call: TRBJ1-2; v_call: TRBV9; d_call: NA; cdr3_aa: CASSPLGLNYGYTF; cdr3_nt: TGTGCCAGCAGCCCTTTGGGACTAAACTATGGCTACACCTTC
clone_size: NA; j_call: TRBJ2-5; v_call: TRBV19; d_call: TRBD1; cdr3_aa: CASRGDRATGETQYF; cdr3_nt: TGTGCCAGCAGGGGGGACAGGGCCACCGGGGAGACCCAGTACTTC
clone_size: few; j_call: TRBJ2-5; v_call: TRBV10-2; d_call: TRBD2; cdr3_aa: CASSEGLAGGEFQETQYF; cdr3_nt: TGCGCCAGCAGTGAGGGACTAGCGGGGGGAGAGTTCCAAGAGACCCAGTACTTC
clone_size: NA; j_call: TRBJ2-6; v_call: TRBV6-1; d_call: NA; cdr3_aa: CASTLNIGANVLTF; cdr3_nt: TGTGCCAGCACTCTAAATATCGGGGCCAACGTCCTGACTTTC
clone_size: NA; j_call: TRBJ2-5; v_call: TRBV2; d_call: TRBD2; cdr3_aa: CASRPGLLGTQYF; cdr3_nt: TGTGCCAGCCGACCGGGACTATTGGGGACCCAGTACTTC
clone_size: NA; j_call: TRBJ2-3; v_call: TRBV7-3; d_call: NA; cdr3_aa: CATSGPEGPDTQYF; cdr3_nt: TGTGCTACATCCGGGCCCGAAGGTCCAGATACGCAGTATTTT
clone_size: many; j_call: TRBJ2-3; v_call: TRBV6-4; d_call: TRBD2; cdr3_aa: CASRETSGSTDTQYF; cdr3_nt: TGTGCCAGCAGGGAGACTAGCGGGAGCACAGATACGCAGTATTTT
clone_size: NA; j_call: TRBJ1-2; v_call: TRBV5-4; d_call: NA; cdr3_aa: CASSTTTAFYGYTF; cdr3_nt: TGTGCCAGCAGCACCACAACAGCGTTCTATGGCTACACCTTC
clone_size: few; j_call: TRBJ1-1; v_call: TRBV7-2; d_call: NA; cdr3_aa: CASSLGWVTEAFF; cdr3_nt: TGTGCCAGCAGCTTAGGCTGGGTCACTGAAGCTTTCTTT
clone_size: NA; j_call: TRBJ1-2; v_call: TRBV7-8; d_call: TRBD1; cdr3_aa: CASSLEGQGANYGYTF; cdr3_nt: TGTGCCAGCAGCTTAGAGGGACAGGGGGCGAACTATGGCTACACCTTC
clone_size: many; j_call: TRBJ2-1; v_call: TRBV11-1; d_call: NA; cdr3_aa: CASSTDRDNEQFF; cdr3_nt: TGTGCCAGCAGCACGGACAGAGACAATGAGCAGTTCTTC
clone_size: NA; j_call: TRBJ2-7; v_call: TRBV10-3; d_call: TRBD1; cdr3_aa: CATGQGAGSYEQYF; cdr3_nt: TGTGCCACTGGACAGGGGGCGGGCTCCTACGAGCAGTACTTC
clone_size: NA; j_call: TRBJ1-3; v_call: TRBV5-1; d_call: TRBD1; cdr3_aa: CASSDRGIFGNTIYF; cdr3_nt: TGCGCCAGCAGCGACAGGGGGATCTTTGGAAACACCATATATTTT
clone_size: few; j_call: TRBJ2-2; v_call: TRBV12-5; d_call: NA; cdr3_aa: CASGPSGFGELFF; cdr3_nt: TGTGCTAGTGGCCCATCCGGTTTTGGGGAGCTGTTTTTT
clone_size: NA; j_call: TRBJ2-3; v_call: TRBV6-2/TRBV6-3; d_call: NA; cdr3_aa: CASSHSSGLADTQYF; cdr3_nt: TGTGCCAGCAGTCACTCGAGCGGTTTAGCAGATACGCAGTATTTT
clone_size: NA; j_call: TRBJ2-2; v_call: TRBV11-3; d_call: NA; cdr3_aa: CASSSPFQATGELFF; cdr3_nt: TGTGCCAGCAGCTCACCGTTCCAGGCCACCGGGGAGCTGTTTTTT
clone_size: NA; j_call: TRBJ2-7; v_call: TRBV20-1; d_call: NA; cdr3_aa: CSARDLSGKTSYEQYF; cdr3_nt: TGCAGTGCTAGAGATCTGAGCGGAAAGACCTCCTACGAGCAGTACTTC
clone_size: many; j_call: TRBJ2-5; v_call: TRBV3-1; d_call: TRBD2; cdr3_aa: CASSRSEERERWETQYF; cdr3_nt: TGTGCCAGCAGCCGGTCGGAGGAGCGGGAGAGGTGGGAGACCCAGTACTTC
clone_size: NA; j_call: TRBJ1-6; v_call: TRBV2; d_call: NA; cdr3_aa: CAGMEESGEMNGNNSPLHF; cdr3_nt: TGTGCCGGAATGGAGGAGAGCGGTGAAATGAATGGGAATAATTCACCCCTCCACTTT
clone_size: NA; j_call: TRBJ2-7; v_call: TRBV20-1; d_call: NA; cdr3_aa: CSATPGLTYAQYF; cdr3_nt: TGCAGCGCTACCCCAGGCCTCACGTACGCGCAGTACTTC
clone_size: few; j_call: TRBJ1-4; v_call: TRBV5-1; d_call: NA; cdr3_aa: CASSPRSPDFNEKLFF; cdr3_nt: TGCGCCAGCAGCCCCCGGAGTCCAGACTTTAATGAAAAACTGTTTTTT
clone_size: NA; j_call: TRBJ2-5; v_call: TRBV24-1; d_call: NA; cdr3_aa: CATRGRIDQETQYF; cdr3_nt: TGTGCCACCAGGGGGCGCATAGACCAAGAGACCCAGTACTTC
clone_size: many; j_call: TRBJ1-3; v_call: TRBV7-6; d_call: NA; cdr3_aa: CASRGTGNTIYF; cdr3_nt: TGTGCCAGCAGGGGGACTGGAAACACCATATATTTT
clone_size: many; j_call: TRBJ1-6; v_call: TRBV9; d_call: NA; cdr3_aa: CASSLLGGINSPLHF; cdr3_nt: TGTGCCAGCAGCCTCCTGGGGGGGATCAATTCACCCCTCCACTTT
clone_size: many; j_call: TRBJ2-7; v_call: TRBV2; d_call: NA; cdr3_aa: CASSGLRLPTYEQYF; cdr3_nt: TGTGCCAGCAGTGGTTTGCGACTACCGACCTACGAGCAGTACTTC
clone_size: many; j_call: TRBJ2-1; v_call: TRBV5-4; d_call: TRBD2; cdr3_aa: CASSSGTSGRAHNEQFF; cdr3_nt: TGTGCCAGCAGCTCCGGGACTAGCGGGAGAGCACACAATGAGCAGTTCTTC
clone_size: NA; j_call: TRBJ2-7; v_call: TRBV15; d_call: TRBD1; cdr3_aa: CATSRAQGAFYEQYF; cdr3_nt: TGTGCCACCAGCAGAGCCCAGGGGGCCTTCTACGAGCAGTACTTC
clone_size: NA; j_call: TRBJ2-5; v_call: TRBV10-2; d_call: NA; cdr3_aa: CASSTSGFCAGLGGRDQETQYF; cdr3_nt: TGCGCCAGCAGTACCTCGGGTTTTTGTGCGGGGCTCGGGGGCCGTGACCAAGAGACCCAGTACTTC
clone_size: many; j_call: TRBJ2-3; v_call: TRBV11-2; d_call: NA; cdr3_aa: CASSRRSGYDTQYF; cdr3_nt: TGTGCCAGCAGTAGGCGATCGGGGTACGATACGCAGTATTTT
clone_size: NA; j_call: TRBJ2-3; v_call: TRBV7-9; d_call: TRBD2; cdr3_aa: CASSSRDPQRLAGLGGTDTQYF; cdr3_nt: TGTGCCAGCAGCTCCCGGGACCCTCAGCGACTAGCGGGACTCGGGGGCACAGATACGCAGTATTTT
clone_size: many; j_call: TRBJ2-5; v_call: TRBV7-8; d_call: TRBD1; cdr3_aa: CASSLSTGGWETQYF; cdr3_nt: TGTGCCAGCAGCTTAAGCACAGGGGGGTGGGAGACCCAGTACTTC
clone_size: many; j_call: TRBJ2-1; v_call: TRBV7-2; d_call: NA; cdr3_aa: CASSFWSQGRNEQFF; cdr3_nt: TGTGCCAGCAGCTTTTGGAGCCAAGGGAGGAATGAGCAGTTCTTC
clone_size: many; j_call: TRBJ2-7; v_call: TRBV10-1; d_call: TRBD1; cdr3_aa: CASSATGESEQYF; cdr3_nt: TGCGCCAGCAGTGCGACAGGGGAAAGCGAGCAGTACTTC
clone_size: many; j_call: TRBJ1-6; v_call: TRBV4-1; d_call: NA; cdr3_aa: CASSKYRESNSPLHF; cdr3_nt: TGCGCCAGCAGCAAGTACAGGGAAAGTAATTCACCCCTCCACTTT
clone_size: many; j_call: TRBJ2-2; v_call: TRBV5-1; d_call: TRBD1; cdr3_aa: CASSLGRQGSGELFF; cdr3_nt: TGCGCCAGCAGCTTGGGCCGACAGGGATCCGGGGAGCTGTTTTTT
clone_size: NA; j_call: TRBJ1-2; v_call: TRBV6-5; d_call: NA; cdr3_aa: CASSLRETNYGYTF; cdr3_nt: TGTGCCAGCAGTCTCCGGGAGACTAACTATGGCTACACCTTC
clone_size: many; j_call: TRBJ2-3; v_call: TRBV20-1; d_call: NA; cdr3_aa: CSASSPTSRTDTQYF; cdr3_nt: TGCAGTGCTAGTTCTCCCACGAGCCGCACAGATACGCAGTATTTT
clone_size: many; j_call: TRBJ2-7; v_call: TRBV5-6; d_call: NA; cdr3_aa: CASSLSLEQYF; cdr3_nt: TGTGCCAGCAGCTTGTCCCTCGAGCAGTACTTC
clone_size: NA; j_call: TRBJ1-6; v_call: TRBV19; d_call: NA; cdr3_aa: CASSIVGTPNSPLHF; cdr3_nt: TGTGCCAGTAGTATAGTTGGGACACCGAATTCACCCCTCCACTTT
clone_size: many; j_call: TRBJ1-3; v_call: TRBV2; d_call: NA; cdr3_aa: CASSPSGRGNTIYF; cdr3_nt: TGTGCCAGCAGCCCTTCGGGACGTGGAAACACCATATATTTT
clone_size: many; j_call: TRBJ2-7; v_call: TRBV6-5; d_call: NA; cdr3_aa: CASSYSGTDPYEQYF; cdr3_nt: TGTGCCAGCAGTTACTCAGGGACGGATCCCTACGAGCAGTACTTC